The sequence of this TCR beta chain was determined in a study of cytomegalovirus exposure and HLA in healthy donors. Separate from the approximately 670-subject first cohort, the roughly 120-subject validation cohort was the one that the donors belonged to. The repertoire was sequenced with immunoSEQ multiplex PCR; TCRdb's copy has only in-frame clones and lacks some. The sample holds tens of thousands of clones, approximately 93% seen once. The material sequenced was PBMCs. The sequence came from a woman aged 25 to 45 in good health and CMV-seronegative.

CDR3 region: CASREQGPTYEQYF. Here the CDR3 DNA reads TGTGCCAGCAGAGAACAGGGTCCCACCTACGAGCAGTACTTC. The chain couples TRBV6-5 to TRBJ2-7; a weak D match, TRBD1 (6 bases). CDR3 length equals 14 residues. Germline V gene lookup returns CDR1 MNHEY and CDR2 SVGAGI. V was clipped by 6 bases and J by 2 bases, with 14 bases between them.